The T cell receptor beta chain described here comes from a study of early T cells in non-severe SARS-CoV-2 infection. Using its own MiXCR run on the 5' RACE reads, TCRdb lists one record per CDR3 protein. The table shows tens of thousands of distinct CDR3 sequences, with 12% occurring only once. This clonotype has only a few counts. Germline V gene data show CDR1 as SEHNR and CDR2 as FQNEAQ (reference sequence). This CDR3 region has 16 residues. V was clipped by 2 bases and J by 3 bases, with 15 bases between them. Sequenced input: whole blood. This chain connects TRBV7-9 to TRBJ2-3, with D perhaps matching TRBD2 (6 bases). The source is an adult who was a healthcare worker with PCR-confirmed SARS-CoV-2 infection or an uninfected control (not recorded which). The CDR3: CASSLFPLGGTDTQYF. The CDR3 nucleotides read TGTGCCAGCAGCTTATTCCCTCTCGGGGGAACAGATACGCAGTATTTT.